A single sample is the source of the 12 T cell receptor beta chains below, sequenced in a study of early T cells in non-severe SARS-CoV-2 infection. TCRdb re-called the 5' RACE reads through MiXCR, storing one row per CDR3 protein. The table has more than 60,000 distinct CDR3 sequences, about 12% seen once; the top ten hold roughly 8.7%. The sample taken for sequencing was whole blood. These receptors came from an adult who was a healthcare worker with PCR-confirmed SARS-CoV-2 infection or an uninfected control (not recorded which).

This chain connects TRBV2 to TRBJ2-7; no reliable D call. The CDR3 loop spans 11 amino acids. Trimming pared 7 bases from V and 5 bases from J, leaving 9 bases between. CDR1 is SNHLY, CDR2 FYNNEI, per germline. The CDR3 DNA is TGTGCCAGCAACCTGTACAACGAGCAGTACTTC. It specifies CASNLYNEQYF. Drawing the rest from reference TRBV2 and TRBJ2-7, the complete variable domain is EPEVTQTPSHQVTQMGQEVILRCVPISNHLYFYWYRQILGQKVEFLVSFYNNEISEKSEIFDDQFSVERPDGSNFTLKIRSTKLEDSAMYFCASNLYNEQYFGPGTRLTVT.

In its sample, this clonotype was seen a few times. The genes are TRBV7-3 and TRBJ2-3; TRBD2 aligns across 7 bases. This CDR3 has 18 amino acids. After removal of 0 bases from V and 5 bases from J, the junction contained 14 bases not matched to a gene. Germline lookup yields CDR1 SGHTA and CDR2 FQGTGA. The DNA of the CDR3 is TGTGCCAGCAGCTTAACGGGTGTAGGACTAGGTAGCGTAGATACGCAGTATTTT. It yields the protein CASSLTGVGLGSVDTQYF.

This clonotype was recorded at least ten times. The chain links TRBV5-4 to TRBJ2-1, with 8 bases lining up with TRBD1. Trimming took 4 bases from V and 6 from J; bases not matched to a gene: 9. Looked up from germline, CDR1 is SGHNT and CDR2 is YYREEE (reference sequence). This CDR3 contains 15 residues. CDR3 loop: CASSLAGGYSNEQFF. The DNA of the CDR3 is TGTGCCAGCAGCCTTGCAGGGGGCTATAGCAATGAGCAGTTCTTC.

This clonotype was detected ten times or more. The chain uses TRBV29-1 and TRBJ2-1; TRBD1 matches 8 bases. The CDR3 extends over 12 amino acids. Germline V gene data show CDR1 as SQVTM and CDR2 as ANQGSEA. Trimming removed 7 bases from V and 9 bases from J; junction bases left unmatched: 8. The DNA for the CDR3 is TGCAGCGACCGGACAGGGTACTCTGAGCAGTTCTTC. Translating it yields CSDRTGYSEQFF.

This clonotype was seen at least ten times. The genes are TRBV20-1 and TRBJ2-7; D is perhaps TRBD1 or TRBD2 (5 bases each). Looked up from germline, CDR1 is DFQATT and CDR2 is SNEGSKA (reference sequence). V lost 5 bases to trimming and J lost 2 bases, with 19 bases between them. This CDR3 spans 15 amino acids. CDR3: CSAEGPGPSTYEQYF. The CDR3 DNA follows: TGCAGTGCTGAGGGTCCGGGACCCTCTACCTACGAGCAGTACTTC.

This rearrangement joins TRBV20-1 to TRBJ2-2, with 9 positions matching TRBD2. CDR1 DFQATT and CDR2 SNEGSKA come from the germline V gene (reference sequence). The ends lost 3 bases at V and 0 bases at J; junction bases unmatched: 2. This CDR3 region has 15 residues. The CDR3 loop is CSASAGGPNTGELFF. In nucleotides, the CDR3 is TGCAGTGCTAGTGCGGGAGGGCCGAACACCGGGGAGCTGTTTTTT.

This clonotype has ten or more counts. The chain has TRBV2 and TRBJ1-1; D is perhaps TRBD1 (6 bases). V lost 6 bases and J lost 7, with 18 bases in between. The length of the CDR3 is 14 residues. Germline V lookup: CDR1 SNHLY, CDR2 FYNNEI. The CDR3 nucleotides are TGTGCCAGCAGAAGACAGGTCCCTTTTTTTGAAGCTTTCTTT. Protein: CASRRQVPFFEAFF.

This clonotype was detected only a few times. This sequence joins TRBV12-2 and TRBJ2-7; the D call in the table, TRBD1, was not verified against the DNA. TRBV12-2 is assigned pseudogene status. This CDR3 is 17 amino acids long. CDR3 in amino acids: CASRFTVRRERAYEQYF. As DNA, the CDR3 is TGTGCAAGTCGCTTCACCGTACGCCGGGAAAGGGCCTACGAGCAGTACTTC.

The chain recombines TRBV7-2 with TRBJ1-2; no clear D. Germline CDR1 is SGHTA and CDR2 is FQGNSA. V was clipped by 5 bases and J by 6 bases, with 10 bases between them. The CDR3 contains 12 residues. DNA of the CDR3: TGTGCCAGCAGCCTCCACGTAAATGGCTACACCTTC. This translates into CASSLHVNGYTF.

This clonotype was seen a handful of times. The gene calls are TRBV24-1 and TRBJ2-4; D may match TRBD1 or TRBD2 (5 bases each). V was trimmed by 10 bases and J by 6 bases, leaving 21 bases between them. The length of the CDR3 is 15 residues. CDR1 and CDR2 (germline): KGHDR, SFDVKD. In nucleotides, the CDR3 is TGTGCCACTCATCCCGGGACCCTAGTGGGAAACATTCAGTACTTC. Translating gives CATHPGTLVGNIQYF.

The chain links TRBV29-1 to TRBJ1-2; 7 bases line up with TRBD1. J lost 6 bases, V lost 6 bases, and 4 bases had no gene match. Germline V CDR1 and CDR2: SQVTM, ANQGSEA. This CDR3 comprises 11 residues. CDR3 DNA sequence: TGCAGCGTCATGACAGGGAATGGCTACACCTTC. Protein product: CSVMTGNGYTF.

This chain's CDR3 is CSVASGRTYNEQFF. The CDR3 DNA follows: TGCAGCGTAGCTAGCGGGAGGACGTACAATGAGCAGTTCTTC. The chain combines TRBV29-1 with TRBJ2-1; 11 bases map to TRBD2. Germline V gene lookup returns CDR1 SQVTM and CDR2 ANQGSEA. J was trimmed by 4 bases and V by 6 bases; bases with no gene match: 5. There are 14 residues in the CDR3.